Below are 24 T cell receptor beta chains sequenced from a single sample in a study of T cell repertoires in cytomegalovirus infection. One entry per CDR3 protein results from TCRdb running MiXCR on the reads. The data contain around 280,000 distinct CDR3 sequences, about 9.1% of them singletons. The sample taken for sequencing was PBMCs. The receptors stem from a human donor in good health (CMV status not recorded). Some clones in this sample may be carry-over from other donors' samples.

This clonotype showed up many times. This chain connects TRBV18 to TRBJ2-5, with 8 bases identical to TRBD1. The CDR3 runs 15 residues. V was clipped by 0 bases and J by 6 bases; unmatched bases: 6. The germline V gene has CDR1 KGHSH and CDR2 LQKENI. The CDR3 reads CASSPPTGEAKTQYF. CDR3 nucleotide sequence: TGTGCCAGCTCACCACCGACAGGGGAGGCGAAGACCCAGTACTTC.

Written as DNA, the CDR3 is TGTGCCACCAGTCCCTGGGGGGGGGAAGGAGAGACCCAGTACTTC. Amino acid sequence: CATSPWGGEGETQYF. The V call is TRBV24-1, the J call TRBJ2-5; 7 nucleotides agree with TRBD2. V trimming: 6 bases; J trimming: 4 bases; junction bases outside the gene matches: 10. The CDR3 totals 15 residues. Per germline, CDR1 KGHDR and CDR2 SFDVKD.

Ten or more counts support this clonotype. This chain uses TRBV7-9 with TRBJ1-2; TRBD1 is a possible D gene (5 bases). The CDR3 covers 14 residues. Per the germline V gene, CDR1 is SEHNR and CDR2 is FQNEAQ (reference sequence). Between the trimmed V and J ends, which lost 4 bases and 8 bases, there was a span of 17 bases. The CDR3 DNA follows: TGTGCCAGCAGCTCTTCCCGGCGGGGCAGGGGCTACACCTTC. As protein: CASSSSRRGRGYTF.

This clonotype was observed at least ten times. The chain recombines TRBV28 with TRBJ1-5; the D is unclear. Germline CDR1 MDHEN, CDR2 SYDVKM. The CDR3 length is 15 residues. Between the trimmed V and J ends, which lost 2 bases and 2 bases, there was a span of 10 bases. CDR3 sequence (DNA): TGTGCCAGCAGTTTAGGAGGGAATGGCAATCAGCCCCAGCATTTT. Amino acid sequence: CASSLGGNGNQPQHF.

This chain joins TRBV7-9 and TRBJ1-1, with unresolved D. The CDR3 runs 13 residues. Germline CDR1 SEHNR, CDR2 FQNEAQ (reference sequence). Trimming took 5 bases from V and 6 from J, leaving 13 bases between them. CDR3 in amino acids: CASSVDTGAEAFF. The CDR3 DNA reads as TGTGCCAGCAGCGTAGACACGGGCGCTGAAGCTTTCTTT.

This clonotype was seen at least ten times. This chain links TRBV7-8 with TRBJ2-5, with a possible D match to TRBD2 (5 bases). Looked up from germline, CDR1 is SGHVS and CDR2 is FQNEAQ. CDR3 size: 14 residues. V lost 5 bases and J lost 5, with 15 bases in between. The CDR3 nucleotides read TGTGCCAGCAGCCAAGCGGTAGGAAGGGAGACCCAGTACTTC. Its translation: CASSQAVGRETQYF.

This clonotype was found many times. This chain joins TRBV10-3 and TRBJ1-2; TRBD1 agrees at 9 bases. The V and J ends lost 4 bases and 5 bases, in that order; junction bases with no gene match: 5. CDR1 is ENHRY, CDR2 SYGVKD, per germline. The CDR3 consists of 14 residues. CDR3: CAISVRTGDYGYTF. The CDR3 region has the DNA TGTGCCATCAGTGTAAGGACAGGGGATTATGGCTACACCTTC.

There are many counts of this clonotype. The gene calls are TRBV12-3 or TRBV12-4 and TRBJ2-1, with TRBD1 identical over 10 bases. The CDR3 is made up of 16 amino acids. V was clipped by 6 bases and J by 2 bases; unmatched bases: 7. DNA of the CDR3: TGTGCCAGCAGATCCCCCGGGACAGGGGCCTACAATGAGCAGTTCTTC. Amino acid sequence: CASRSPGTGAYNEQFF.

CDR3 DNA: TGCAGTGCTAGAGATCCTAGCGGGGCGGACGAGCAGTACGTC. Residues: CSARDPSGADEQYV. The chain combines TRBV20-1 with TRBJ2-7, with 9 bases aligning to TRBD2. With V trimmed by 0 bases and J by 5 bases, 5 bases remained unmatched. The CDR3 loop spans 14 amino acids. Germline loops: CDR1 DFQATT, CDR2 SNEGSKA (reference sequence).

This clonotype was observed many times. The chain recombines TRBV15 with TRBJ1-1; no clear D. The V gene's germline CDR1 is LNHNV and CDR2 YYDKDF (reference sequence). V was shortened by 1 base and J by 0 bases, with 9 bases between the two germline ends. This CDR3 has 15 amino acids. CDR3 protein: CATSRAVGLNTEAFF. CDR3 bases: TGTGCCACCAGCAGAGCGGTTGGATTGAACACTGAAGCTTTCTTT. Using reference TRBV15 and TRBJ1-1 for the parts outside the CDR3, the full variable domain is DAMVIQNPRYQVTQFGKPVTLSCSQTLNHNVMYWYQQKSSQAPKLLFHYYDKDFNNEADTPDNFQSRRPNTSFCFLDIRSPGLGDTAMYLCATSRAVGLNTEAFFGQGTRLTVV.

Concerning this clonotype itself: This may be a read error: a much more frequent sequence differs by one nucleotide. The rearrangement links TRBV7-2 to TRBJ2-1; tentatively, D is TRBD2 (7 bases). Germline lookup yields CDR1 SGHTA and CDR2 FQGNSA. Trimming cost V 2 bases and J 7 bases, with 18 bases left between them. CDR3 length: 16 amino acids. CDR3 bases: TGTGCCAGCAGCTTACGAGGGGGGGGGGGGGGAAATGAGCAGTTCTTC. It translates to CASSLRGGGGGNEQFF.

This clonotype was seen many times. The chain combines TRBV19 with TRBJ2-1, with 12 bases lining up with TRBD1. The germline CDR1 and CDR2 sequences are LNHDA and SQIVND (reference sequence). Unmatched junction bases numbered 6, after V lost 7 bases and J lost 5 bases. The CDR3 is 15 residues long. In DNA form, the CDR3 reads TGTGCCAGTAATCGGGACAGGGGGCTCGACAATGAGCAGTTCTTC. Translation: CASNRDRGLDNEQFF.

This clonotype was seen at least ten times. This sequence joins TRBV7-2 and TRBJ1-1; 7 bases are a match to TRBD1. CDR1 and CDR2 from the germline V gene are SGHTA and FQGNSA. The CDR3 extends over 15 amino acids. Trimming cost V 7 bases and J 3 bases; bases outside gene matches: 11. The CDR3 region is CASNAGGQSHTEAFF. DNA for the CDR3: TGTGCCAGCAACGCGGGGGGACAGTCTCACACTGAAGCTTTCTTT.

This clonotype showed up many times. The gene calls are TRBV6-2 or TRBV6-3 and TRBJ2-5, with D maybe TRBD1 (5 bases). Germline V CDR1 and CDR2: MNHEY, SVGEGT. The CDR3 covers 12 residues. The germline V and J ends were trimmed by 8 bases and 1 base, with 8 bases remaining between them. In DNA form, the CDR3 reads TGTGCCAGCTCTGACAGCCAAGAGACCCAGTACTTC. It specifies CASSDSQETQYF.

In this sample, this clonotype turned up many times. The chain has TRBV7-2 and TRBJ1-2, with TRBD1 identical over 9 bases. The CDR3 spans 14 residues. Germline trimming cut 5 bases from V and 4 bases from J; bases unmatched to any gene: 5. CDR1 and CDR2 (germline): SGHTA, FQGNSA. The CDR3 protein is CASSSWGQGYGYTF. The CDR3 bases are TGTGCCAGCAGCAGCTGGGGACAGGGCTATGGCTACACCTTC. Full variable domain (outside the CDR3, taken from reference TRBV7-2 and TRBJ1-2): GAGVSQSPSNKVTEKGKDVELRCDPISGHTALYWYRQSLGQGLEFLIYFQGNSAPDKSGLPSDRFSAERTGGSVSTLTIQRTQQEDSAVYLCASSSWGQGYGYTFGSGTRLTVV.

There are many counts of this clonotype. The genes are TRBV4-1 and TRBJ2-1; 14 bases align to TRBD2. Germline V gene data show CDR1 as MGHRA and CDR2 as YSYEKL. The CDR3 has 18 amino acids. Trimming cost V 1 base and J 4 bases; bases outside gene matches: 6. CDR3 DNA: TGCGCCAGCAGCCAAGTATCAGGACTAGCGGGGGGATACAATGAGCAGTTCTTC. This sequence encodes CASSQVSGLAGGYNEQFF.

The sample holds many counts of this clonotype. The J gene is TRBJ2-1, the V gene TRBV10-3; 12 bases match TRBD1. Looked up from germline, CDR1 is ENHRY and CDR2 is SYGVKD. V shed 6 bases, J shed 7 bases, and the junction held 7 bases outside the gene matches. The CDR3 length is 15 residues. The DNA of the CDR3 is TGTGCCATCAGGGATCCGGGACAGGGGGCGAATGAGCAGTTCTTC. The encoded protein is CAIRDPGQGANEQFF.

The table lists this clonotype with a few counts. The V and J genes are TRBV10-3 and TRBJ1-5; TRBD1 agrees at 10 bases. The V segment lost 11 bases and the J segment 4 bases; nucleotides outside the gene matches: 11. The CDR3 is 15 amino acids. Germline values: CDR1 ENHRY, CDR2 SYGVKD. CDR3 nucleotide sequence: TGTGCCTCGGATTCGGGACAGGGGACAAATCAGCCCCAGCATTTT. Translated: CASDSGQGTNQPQHF.

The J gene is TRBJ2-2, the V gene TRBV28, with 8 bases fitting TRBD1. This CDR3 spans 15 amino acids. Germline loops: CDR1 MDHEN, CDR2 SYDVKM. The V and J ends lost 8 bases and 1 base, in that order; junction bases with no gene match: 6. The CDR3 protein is CASLKTGVNTGELFF. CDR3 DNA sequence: TGTGCCAGCTTAAAGACAGGGGTGAACACCGGGGAGCTGTTTTTT.

In nucleotides, the CDR3 is TGTGCTAGTGGAACTGGGGGGGGCAAAGCCTACGAGCAGTACTTC. Protein sequence: CASGTGGGKAYEQYF. The rearrangement uses TRBV12-5 and TRBJ2-7, with D possibly matching TRBD2 (7 bases). Deletions cut 6 bases from V and 2 bases from J, with 17 bases between. Germline assignment: CDR1 LGHNT and CDR2 FRNRAP. This CDR3 region has 15 residues.

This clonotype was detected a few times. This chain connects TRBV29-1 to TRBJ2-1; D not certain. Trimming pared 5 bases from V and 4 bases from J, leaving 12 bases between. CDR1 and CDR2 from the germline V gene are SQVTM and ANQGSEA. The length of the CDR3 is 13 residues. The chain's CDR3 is CSVLILAYNEQFF. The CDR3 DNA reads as TGCAGCGTTTTAATCCTCGCATACAATGAGCAGTTCTTC.

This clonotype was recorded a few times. CDR3 in DNA: TGTGCCAGCAGCCGAGGGACGGAGTATAGCAATCAGCCCCAGCATTTT. It codes for CASSRGTEYSNQPQHF. The chain carries TRBV6-6 and TRBJ1-5; perhaps TRBD1 as D (5 bases). CDR3 length: 16 residues. Germline assignment: CDR1 MNHNY and CDR2 SVGAGI (reference sequence). Trimming removed 6 bases at V and 0 bases at J, with 15 bases between.

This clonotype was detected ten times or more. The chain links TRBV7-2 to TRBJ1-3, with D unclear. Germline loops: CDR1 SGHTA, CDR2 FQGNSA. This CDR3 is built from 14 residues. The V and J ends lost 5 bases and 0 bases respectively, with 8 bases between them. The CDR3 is CASSRGSSGNTIYF. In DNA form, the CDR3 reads TGTGCCAGCAGCCGGGGTAGCTCTGGAAACACCATATATTTT.

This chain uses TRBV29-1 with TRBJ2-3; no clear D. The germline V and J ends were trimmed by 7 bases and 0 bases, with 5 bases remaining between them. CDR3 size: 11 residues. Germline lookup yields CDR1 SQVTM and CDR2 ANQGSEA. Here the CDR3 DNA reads TGCAGCGAGAAGAGCACAGATACGCAGTATTTT. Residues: CSEKSTDTQYF.